One sample yielded the 13 T cell receptor beta chains listed below, sequenced in a study of Tregs in tolerant kidney transplant recipients. Their specific antigens are unknown. The method was immunoSEQ multiplex PCR; TCRdb's version includes in-frame clones alone and lacks a portion of them. The sample carries some 18,000 clones, approximately 65% recorded once. Sequenced sample: Tregs from blood cultured with allogeneic cells. These receptors were taken from a human donor in good health.

The sample holds a few counts of this clone. Other DNA sequences in this sample translate to the same CDR3. The chain carries TRBV10-3 and TRBJ2-2, with D possibly being TRBD2 (6 bases). The CDR3 covers 15 residues. From germline, CDR1 is ENHRY and CDR2 SYGVKD. Deletions cut 5 bases from V and 5 bases from J, with 15 bases between. CDR3 loop: CAISRAGPRTGELFF. CDR3 DNA: TGTGCCATCAGTCGGGCGGGACCCCGAACCGGGGAGCTGTTTTTT.

This clone was seen a few times. The rearrangement links TRBV6-1 to TRBJ2-2, with unresolved D. The ends were cut back, 6 bases at V and 5 bases at J, with 16 bases in the middle. There are 15 residues in the CDR3. Germline V gene data show CDR1 as MNHNS and CDR2 as SASEGT. In DNA form, the CDR3 reads TGTGCCAGCAGGATAGACGTAACATGGACCGGGGAGCTGTTTTTT. Translated, it gives CASRIDVTWTGELFF.

The CDR3 bases are TGTGCCAGCAGTCGGGGACTTTTCACAGATACGCAGTATTTT. Amino acids: CASSRGLFTDTQYF. The rearrangement uses TRBV7-2 and TRBJ2-3, with D possibly TRBD2 on 6 matching bases. V was trimmed by 6 bases and J by 2 bases, leaving 12 bases between them. The CDR3 has 14 amino acids. Germline CDR1 reads SGHTA; CDR2 reads FQGNSA.

The V call is TRBV6-4, the J call TRBJ2-7, with a weak D call TRBD2 (5 bases). V gave up 2 bases and J gave up 4 bases, with 18 bases separating them. Germline assignment: CDR1 MRHNA and CDR2 SNTAGT. CDR3 length: 16 residues. The CDR3 sequence: CASSDPSGSSNYEQYF. CDR3 coding DNA: TGTGCCAGCAGTGACCCGAGCGGCTCGAGCAATTACGAGCAGTACTTC.

The chain employs TRBV5-1 and TRBJ2-2; D not certain. V lost 0 bases, J lost 0 bases, and 9 bases lay in between. Germline loops: CDR1 SGHRS, CDR2 YFSETQ. The CDR3 covers 16 residues. DNA of the CDR3: TGCGCCAGCAGCTTGGCCGTAGGCGCGAACACCGGGGAGCTGTTTTTT. The encoded protein is CASSLAVGANTGELFF.

The rearrangement uses TRBV7-8 and TRBJ1-5; the match to TRBD1 covers 10 bases. The CDR3 is 16 amino acids. Germline V CDR1 and CDR2: SGHVS, FQNEAQ. Trimming cost V 5 bases and J 1 base; bases outside gene matches: 5. CDR3 protein: CASSPRQGASNQPQHF. As DNA, the CDR3 is TGTGCCAGCAGCCCCCGACAGGGGGCAAGCAATCAGCCCCAGCATTTT. The full variable domain, with the rest looked up from reference TRBV7-8 and TRBJ1-5, is GAGVSQSPRYKVAKRGQDVALRCDPISGHVSLFWYQQALGQGPEFLTYFQNEAQLDKSGLPSDRFFAERPEGSVSTLKIQRTQQEDSAVYLCASSPRQGASNQPQHFGDGTRLSIL.

The chain is built from TRBV27 and TRBJ2-1, with 8 bases matching TRBD2. The junction had 7 bases not matched to a gene; V was cut back by 3 bases and J by 3 bases. The CDR3 sequence is 16 residues long. Looked up from germline, CDR1 is MNHEY and CDR2 is SMNVEV (reference sequence). In DNA, the CDR3 is TGTGCCAGCAGTTTCCGCCGGACTAGCATCTACAATGAGCAGTTCTTC. Its protein product is CASSFRRTSIYNEQFF.

This chain uses TRBV2 with TRBJ1-2; 7 bases agree with TRBD1. The V segment lost 4 bases and the J segment 4 bases; nucleotides outside the gene matches: 9. Per the germline V gene, CDR1 is SNHLY and CDR2 is FYNNEI. The CDR3 totals 15 residues. Here the CDR3 DNA reads TGTGCCAGCAGTGTAAACGCCGGGACAGCCTATGGCTACACCTTC. Translated, it gives CASSVNAGTAYGYTF.

The rearrangement links TRBV7-4 to TRBJ1-2; unclear D gene. The CDR3 spans 14 residues. V lost 1 base, J lost 5 bases, and 11 bases lay in between. The germline V gene encodes CDR1 SGHVT and CDR2 SQSDAQ. In nucleotides, the CDR3 is TGTGCCAGCAGCTTAGGAGGGCGGGTTTATGGCTACACCTTC. It translates to CASSLGGRVYGYTF.

CDR3 protein: CASGSGQGALTTEAFF. The CDR3 bases are TGTGCTAGTGGTTCCGGACAGGGTGCGTTGACCACTGAAGCTTTCTTT. The chain recombines TRBV12-5 with TRBJ1-1; 8 nucleotides align to TRBD1. The CDR3 extends over 16 amino acids. V shed 4 bases and J 4 bases; nucleotides not matched to a gene: 11. CDR1 and CDR2 from the germline V gene are LGHNT and FRNRAP. Full variable domain (remainder filled in from reference TRBV12-5 and TRBJ1-1): DARVTQTPRHKVTEMGQEVTMRCQPILGHNTVFWYRQTMMQGLELLAYFRNRAPLDDSGMPKDRFSAEMPDATLATLKIQPSEPRDSAVYFCASGSGQGALTTEAFFGQGTRLTVV.

The chain joins TRBV6-5 to TRBJ2-3; D is perhaps TRBD2 (6 bases). With 4 bases removed from V and 3 bases from J, the gap between germline ends came to 17 bases. This CDR3 comprises 16 residues. Looked up from germline, CDR1 is MNHEY and CDR2 is SVGAGI. The CDR3 protein is CASSCLDGGNTDTQYF. Here the CDR3 DNA reads TGTGCCAGCAGTTGTCTCGACGGAGGGAATACAGATACGCAGTATTTT.

The table lists this clone with a few counts. This chain joins TRBV23-1 and TRBJ2-7, with a possible D match to TRBD1 (7 bases). TRBV23-1 is sorted into the ORF group, with uncertain function. V dropped 10 bases and J dropped 3 bases, with 16 bases sitting between them. The CDR3 sequence is 13 residues long. DNA for the CDR3: TGCGCCACACAGGGGACTGTCAACTACGAGCAGTACTTC. It is translated as CATQGTVNYEQYF.

The rearrangement uses TRBV4-1 and TRBJ1-1; no firm D call. The germline V gene has CDR1 MGHRA and CDR2 YSYEKL. V lost 1 base, J lost 0 bases, and 9 bases lay in between. The CDR3 runs to 15 residues. CDR3: CASSQAATMNTEAFF. The CDR3, as DNA: TGCGCCAGCAGCCAAGCCGCAACTATGAACACTGAAGCTTTCTTT.